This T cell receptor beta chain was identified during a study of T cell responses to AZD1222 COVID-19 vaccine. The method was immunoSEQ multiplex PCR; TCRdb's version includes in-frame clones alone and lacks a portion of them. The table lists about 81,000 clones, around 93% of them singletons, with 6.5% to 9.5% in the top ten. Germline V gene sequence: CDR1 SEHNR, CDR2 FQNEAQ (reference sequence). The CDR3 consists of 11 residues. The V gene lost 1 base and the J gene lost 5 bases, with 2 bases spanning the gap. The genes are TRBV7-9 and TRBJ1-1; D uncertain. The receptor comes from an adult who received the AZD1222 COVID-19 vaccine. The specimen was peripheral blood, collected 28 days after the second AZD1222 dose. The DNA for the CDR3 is TGTGCCAGCAGCTTAGAAACTGAAGCTTTCTTT. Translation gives CASSLETEAFF.